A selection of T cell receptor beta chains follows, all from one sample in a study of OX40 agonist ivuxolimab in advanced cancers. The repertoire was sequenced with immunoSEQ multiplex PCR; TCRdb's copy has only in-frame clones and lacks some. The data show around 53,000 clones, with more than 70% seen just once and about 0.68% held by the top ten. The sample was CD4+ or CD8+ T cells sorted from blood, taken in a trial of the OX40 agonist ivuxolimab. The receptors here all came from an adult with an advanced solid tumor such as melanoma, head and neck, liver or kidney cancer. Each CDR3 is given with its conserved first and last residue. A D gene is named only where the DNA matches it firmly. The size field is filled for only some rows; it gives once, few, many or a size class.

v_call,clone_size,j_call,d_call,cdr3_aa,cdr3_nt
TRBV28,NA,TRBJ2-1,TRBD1,CASRGRGTDNEQFF,TGTGCCAGCAGGGGGAGAGGGACAGATAATGAGCAGTTCTTC
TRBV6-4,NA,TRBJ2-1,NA,CASSAEPSYNEQFF,TGTGCCAGCTCAGCGGAGCCTTCCTACAATGAGCAGTTCTTC
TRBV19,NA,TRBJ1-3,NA,CASSLDTIYF,TGTGCCAGCTCATTAGACACCATATATTTT
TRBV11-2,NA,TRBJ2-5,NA,CASSLVGARETQYF,TGTGCCAGCAGCTTAGTAGGGGCGAGAGAGACCCAGTACTTC
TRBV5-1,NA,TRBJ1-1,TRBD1,CASSFTGAGTEAFF,TGCGCCAGCAGCTTTACAGGGGCCGGGACTGAAGCTTTCTTT
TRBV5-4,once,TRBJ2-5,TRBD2,CASSEGLAGGLETQYF,TGTGCCAGCAGCGAGGGACTAGCGGGAGGCTTGGAGACCCAGTACTTC
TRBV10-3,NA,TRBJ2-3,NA,CAISRNTGGTDTQYF,TGTGCCATCAGTCGTAACACGGGGGGCACAGATACGCAGTATTTT
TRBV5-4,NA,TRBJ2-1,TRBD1,CASSPPTGGDDNEQFF,TGTGCCAGCAGCCCCCCGACAGGGGGCGACGACAATGAGCAGTTCTTC
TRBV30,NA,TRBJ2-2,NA,CAWKLAGELFF,TGTGCCTGGAAGTTGGCCGGGGAGCTGTTTTTT
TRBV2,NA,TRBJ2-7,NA,CASSEAPYEQYF,TGTGCCAGCAGTGAGGCGCCGTACGAGCAGTACTTC
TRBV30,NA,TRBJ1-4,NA,CAWNIGRAGEKLFF,TGTGCCTGGAACATTGGACGGGCCGGGGAAAAACTGTTTTTT
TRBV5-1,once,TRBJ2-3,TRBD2,CASSVPSGSAGDTQYF,TGCGCCAGCAGCGTCCCTAGCGGGAGTGCCGGAGATACGCAGTATTTT
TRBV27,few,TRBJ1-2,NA,CASSPTGVYYGYTF,TGTGCCAGCAGTCCGACCGGGGTATACTATGGCTACACCTTC
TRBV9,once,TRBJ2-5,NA,CASSVVGETQYF,TGTGCCAGCAGCGTAGTAGGCGAGACCCAGTACTTC
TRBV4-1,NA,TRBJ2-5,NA,CASSQPRETQYF,TGCGCCAGCAGCCAGCCAAGGGAGACCCAGTACTTC
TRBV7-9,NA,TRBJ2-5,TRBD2,CASSLETGTSGTQYF,TGTGCCAGCAGCTTAGAGACCGGGACTAGCGGTACCCAGTACTTC
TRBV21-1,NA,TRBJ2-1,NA,CATPGQDLISGNEQFF,TGTGCCACCCCGGGACAGGACTTAATTAGTGGCAATGAGCAGTTCTTC
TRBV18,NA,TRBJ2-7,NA,CASSPVPGGLPPYEQYF,TGTGCCAGCTCACCAGTCCCCGGGGGACTCCCGCCTTACGAGCAGTACTTC
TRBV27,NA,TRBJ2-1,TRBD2,CASRAGSVYEQFF,TGTGCCAGCAGAGCGGGAAGTGTATATGAGCAGTTCTTC
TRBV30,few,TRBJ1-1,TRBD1,CAWSVQQGARNTEAFF,TGTGCCTGGAGTGTACAACAGGGGGCGAGGAACACTGAAGCTTTCTTT
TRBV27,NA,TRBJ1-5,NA,CASSSRPNQPQHF,TGTGCCAGCAGCTCCCGGCCTAATCAGCCCCAGCATTTT
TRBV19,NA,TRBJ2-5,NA,CASSIRTAETQYF,TGTGCCAGTAGTATAAGGACAGCAGAGACCCAGTACTTC
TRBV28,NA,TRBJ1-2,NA,CASKVQGLYGYTF,TGTGCCAGCAAAGTACAGGGTCTCTATGGCTACACCTTC
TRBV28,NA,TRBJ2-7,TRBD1,CASSLWDRASGQYF,TGTGCCAGCAGTTTATGGGACAGGGCCTCAGGGCAGTACTTC
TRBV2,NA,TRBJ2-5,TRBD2,CASGGSGRGEGQYF,TGTGCCAGCGGAGGTAGCGGGAGAGGCGAGGGGCAGTACTTC
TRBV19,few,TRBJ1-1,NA,CASSIDQSTEAFF,TGTGCCAGTAGTATAGATCAGTCCACTGAAGCTTTCTTT
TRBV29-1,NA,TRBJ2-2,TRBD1,CSAGQGARPGNTGELFF,TGCAGCGCCGGACAGGGGGCGCGACCGGGGAACACCGGGGAGCTGTTTTTT
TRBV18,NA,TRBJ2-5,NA,CASSPGKRPISYQETQYF,TGTGCCAGCTCACCAGGGAAGCGACCAATATCGTACCAAGAGACCCAGTACTTC
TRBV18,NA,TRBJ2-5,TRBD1,CASSPLPIQGAQVEETQYF,TGTGCCAGCTCACCACTACCAATACAGGGGGCCCAGGTGGAGGAGACCCAGTACTTC
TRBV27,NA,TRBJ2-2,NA,CASSRQEGRSGELFF,TGTGCCAGCAGCCGACAGGAGGGTAGGTCCGGGGAGCTGTTTTTT
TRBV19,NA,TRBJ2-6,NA,CAVNAPQSSGANVLTF,TGTGCCGTCAACGCCCCACAGAGCTCTGGGGCCAACGTCCTGACTTTC
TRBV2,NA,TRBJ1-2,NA,CASTPSGAKANYGYTF,TGTGCCAGCACCCCGTCTGGGGCGAAAGCTAACTATGGCTACACCTTC
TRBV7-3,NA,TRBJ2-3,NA,CASARVGGDTQYF,TGTGCCAGCGCTCGGGTAGGCGGAGATACGCAGTATTTT
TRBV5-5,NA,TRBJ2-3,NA,CASSLEEAHRDTQYF,TGTGCCAGCAGCTTGGAGGAGGCCCACCGAGATACGCAGTATTTT
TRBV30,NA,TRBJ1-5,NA,CAWSPWGLDNQPQHF,TGTGCCTGGAGTCCATGGGGTCTGGACAATCAGCCCCAGCATTTT
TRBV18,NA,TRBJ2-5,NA,CASSLTMQETQYF,TGTGCCAGCTCACTTACTATGCAAGAGACCCAGTACTTC
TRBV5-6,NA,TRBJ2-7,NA,CASSLVPKPYEQYF,TGTGCCAGCAGCTTGGTACCGAAACCCTACGAGCAGTACTTC
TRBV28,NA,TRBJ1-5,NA,CASTDGNQPQHF,TGTGCCAGCACGGACGGGAATCAGCCCCAGCATTTT
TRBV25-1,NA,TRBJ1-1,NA,CASTRGGQNTEAFF,TGTGCCAGCACCAGAGGAGGACAGAACACTGAAGCTTTCTTT
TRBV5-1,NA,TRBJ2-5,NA,CASSPLEGGETQYF,TGCGCCAGCAGCCCCCTCGAGGGAGGCGAGACCCAGTACTTC
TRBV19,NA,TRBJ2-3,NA,CASSIFGADTQYF,TGTGCCAGTAGTATCTTCGGGGCAGATACGCAGTATTTT
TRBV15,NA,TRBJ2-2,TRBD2,CATSRVWRPGTRRTGELFF,TGTGCCACCAGCAGAGTTTGGAGGCCCGGGACTAGACGGACCGGGGAGCTGTTTTTT
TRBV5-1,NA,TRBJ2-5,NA,CASSQKQETQYF,TGCGCCAGCAGCCAGAAACAAGAGACCCAGTACTTC
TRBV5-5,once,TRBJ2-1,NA,CASSLGPPSDSYNEQFF,TGTGCCAGCAGCTTGGGACCGCCCTCAGACTCCTACAATGAGCAGTTCTTC
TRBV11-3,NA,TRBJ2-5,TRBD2,CASSFGSGIVSGETQYF,TGTGCCAGCAGCTTCGGGAGCGGGATCGTTTCCGGGGAGACCCAGTACTTC
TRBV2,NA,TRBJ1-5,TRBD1,CARGTVYSNQPQHF,TGTGCCAGGGGGACAGTCTATAGCAATCAGCCCCAGCATTTT
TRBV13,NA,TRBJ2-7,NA,CASSPPGIQQAEQYF,TGTGCCAGCAGCCCTCCCGGGATTCAGCAGGCCGAGCAGTACTTC